The rows below give T cell receptor beta chains drawn from one sample of a study of cytomegalovirus exposure and HLA in healthy donors. The repertoire was sequenced with immunoSEQ multiplex PCR; TCRdb's copy has only in-frame clones and lacks some. The sample includes roughly 56,000 clones, 80% to 90% of them seen just once. The sequencing sample was made of PBMCs. Receptor source: a woman under 30 in good health and CMV-seronegative. The CDR3 runs from the conserved cysteine through the conserved F or W. A D gene is named only where the DNA matches it firmly. The size entry is marked missing in some rows and otherwise reads once, few, many or a size class.

cdr3_nt,cdr3_aa,v_call,d_call,j_call,clone_size
TGCGCCAGCGGTAGTAGTGTGAACACTGAAGCTTTCTTT,CASGSSVNTEAFF,TRBV4-3,.,TRBJ1-1,.
TGCGCCAGCAGCTTGGAGGGAGGAACCTACAATGAGCAGTTCTTC,CASSLEGGTYNEQFF,TRBV5-1,.,TRBJ2-1,.
TGCGCCAGCAGCCAAGGTGCTAGCGGGAGGGCCACTTACGAGCAGTACTTC,CASSQGASGRATYEQYF,TRBV4-3,TRBD2,TRBJ2-7,.
TGTGCCAGCAGCTTGACTAGCGGCCAAGAGACCCAGTACTTC,CASSLTSGQETQYF,TRBV7-9,TRBD2,TRBJ2-5,.
TGTGCCAGCAGCGAAGGGACAGTTAGCAATCAGCCCCAGCATTTT,CASSEGTVSNQPQHF,TRBV5-8,TRBD1,TRBJ1-5,.
TGTGCCTGGAATAGCGGGAGGACGGCCGGGGAGCTGTTTTTT,CAWNSGRTAGELFF,TRBV30,TRBD2,TRBJ2-2,.
TGCGCCAGCAGCTTGGCGGACAGGGGGGGTCGACTTAGCACAGATACGCAGTATTTT,CASSLADRGGRLSTDTQYF,TRBV5-1,TRBD1,TRBJ2-3,once
TGTGCCTCCAAATCGAGCGGGGGGGCCGGGGAGCAGTTCTTC,CASKSSGGAGEQFF,TRBV7-9,TRBD2,TRBJ2-1,.
TGCGCCAGCAGCCCCACCGAGGATTCTTTATTCACAGATACGCAGTATTTT,CASSPTEDSLFTDTQYF,TRBV5-1,.,TRBJ2-3,.
TGTGCCAGCAGCGTAGCGGGGAACACTGAAGCTTTCTTT,CASSVAGNTEAFF,TRBV9,.,TRBJ1-1,once
TGCGCCAGCAGCTTGGATGGTCCAACCGGGAATTCACCCCTCCACTTT,CASSLDGPTGNSPLHF,TRBV5-1,.,TRBJ1-6,.
TGTGCCAGCAGCGCCTGGGCAGGAGGCGCCTACGAGCAGTACTTC,CASSAWAGGAYEQYF,TRBV7-9,.,TRBJ2-7,.
TGTGCCAGCAGTCGGACTAGCGGGGGCACCGGGGAGCTGTTTTTT,CASSRTSGGTGELFF,TRBV11-3,TRBD2,TRBJ2-2,many
TGTGCCAGCACTTACCTCTTGGCGGGAGGGAAAAGCACAGATACGCAGTATTTT,CASTYLLAGGKSTDTQYF,TRBV28,TRBD2,TRBJ2-3,.
TGTGCCAGCGGTTTAGGGGGAACCATATATTTT,CASGLGGTIYF,TRBV25-1,.,TRBJ1-3,few
TGTGCCACCAAGGACCCCAGGCGGGACACTGAAGCTTTCTTT,CATKDPRRDTEAFF,TRBV10-3,.,TRBJ1-1,.
TGTGCTAGTGGGCTGACAGTGAACTACAATGAGCAGTTCTTC,CASGLTVNYNEQFF,TRBV12-5,.,TRBJ2-1,.
TGTGCCAGCAGCCAACGCGGGACTAGCGGGGATTACGAGCAGTACTTC,CASSQRGTSGDYEQYF,TRBV4-2,TRBD2,TRBJ2-7,.
TGTGCCAGCAGCAAAATGAGGCTAAGGGGCGGGGCTACCTACGAGCAGTACTTC,CASSKMRLRGGATYEQYF,TRBV21-1,.,TRBJ2-7,.
TGCGCCAGCAGCTTGGCCCCGGGACTAAGAACTGAAGCTTTCTTT,CASSLAPGLRTEAFF,TRBV5-1,.,TRBJ1-1,.
TGTGCCAGCACCGAAACTCGGCGGTACGAGCAGTACTTC,CASTETRRYEQYF,TRBV6-6,.,TRBJ2-7,.
TGTGCCAGCAGCCCCCGACCCACAGGGGAAGAGACCCAGTACTTC,CASSPRPTGEETQYF,TRBV7-9,TRBD1,TRBJ2-5,.
TGTGCCAGCAGCCCCTTCGGTAGCGGGGTGAGCTCCTACGAGCAGTACTTC,CASSPFGSGVSSYEQYF,TRBV11-2,TRBD2,TRBJ2-7,.
TGTGCCAGCAGTGTTGGGACAGAAGGAAACTATGGCTACACCTTC,CASSVGTEGNYGYTF,TRBV6-1,TRBD1,TRBJ1-2,.
TGTGCCAGCAGTGTTGCGGGACTCGCAACTAATGAAAAACTGTTTTTT,CASSVAGLATNEKLFF,TRBV6-1,.,TRBJ1-4,.
TGTGCCAGCAGTGAAGCGCCGGGACAGACCTTCAACTATGGCTACACCTTC,CASSEAPGQTFNYGYTF,TRBV6-1,TRBD1,TRBJ1-2,.
TGTGCCAGCAGCTTAGAGGAACAGGGGGTTGGAGAAGAGACCCAGTACTTC,CASSLEEQGVGEETQYF,TRBV7-6,TRBD1,TRBJ2-5,once
TGCGCCAGCAGCCAAGGTCGCCTTGGGACAGTCTCCTACGAGCAGTACTTC,CASSQGRLGTVSYEQYF,TRBV4-1,TRBD1,TRBJ2-7,once
TGCGCCAGCAGCTTGGATCCGGAGAGCTCCTACGAGCAGTACTTC,CASSLDPESSYEQYF,TRBV5-1,.,TRBJ2-7,.
TGTGCCAGCAGTACCACAGGGGCGCAGTATTTT,CASSTTGAQYF,TRBV6-6,TRBD1,TRBJ2-3,.
TGCGCCAGCAGCCAAGAAAGGCTAGCGGGACGAGAGACCCAGTACTTC,CASSQERLAGRETQYF,TRBV4-3,TRBD2,TRBJ2-5,.
TGTGCCAGCAGCTTTTCGGGTGCCCCAGCTTTCTTT,CASSFSGAPAFF,TRBV7-8,.,TRBJ1-1,.
TGTGCCAGTTCATCAACCGGATCGGGCGAGCAGTACTTC,CASSSTGSGEQYF,TRBV19,.,TRBJ2-7,.
TGTGCCAGCAGTATCCGACAGCTCTATGGCTACACCTTC,CASSIRQLYGYTF,TRBV28,.,TRBJ1-2,.
TGTGCCAGCAGTTACTTCGGACAGGGCAACACAGATACGCAGTATTTT,CASSYFGQGNTDTQYF,TRBV6-6,TRBD1,TRBJ2-3,.
TGTGCCAGCAGCCTTGCAGGGGCGAGCTCCTACGAGCAGTACTTC,CASSLAGASSYEQYF,TRBV11-2,.,TRBJ2-7,.
TGCGCCAGCAGCTTGGCAGGGGAAAACATTCAGTACTTC,CASSLAGENIQYF,TRBV5-1,.,TRBJ2-4,.
TGTGCCAGCAGCGCCACCGGACAGGGCTGGGGAAATCAGCCCCAGCATTTT,CASSATGQGWGNQPQHF,TRBV27,TRBD1,TRBJ1-5,.
TGTGCCAGCGCAGCTACTTACAGGGGGGACTACGAGCAGTACTTC,CASAATYRGDYEQYF,TRBV28,TRBD1,TRBJ2-7,.
TGTGCCAGCAGCCCTAGCGGGAGTAGGACAGATACGCAGTATTTT,CASSPSGSRTDTQYF,TRBV11-3,TRBD2,TRBJ2-3,.
TGTGCCAGCAGCTCGGGGTATGGGACTGAAGCTTTCTTT,CASSSGYGTEAFF,TRBV7-3,.,TRBJ1-1,.